This entry describes one TCR beta chain. This specimen comes from a study of blood T cell repertoires in COVID-19. Turning to the study itself: Sources were T cells, B-cell-depleted T cells, or PBMCs; the material itself was cDNA or gDNA.

During active infection, Seattle patients enrolled and were then monitored through disease. Profiling relied on immunoSEQ multiplex PCR, and the TCRdb table lists in-frame clones only, not all of them. The table includes 200,000 to 250,000 clones, roughly 76% detected once. The CDR3 runs to 14 residues. Germline values: CDR1 GTSNPN, CDR2 SVGIG (reference sequence). Trimming took off 2 bases at V and 6 bases at J, with 17 bases between the two ends. This TCR came from a woman aged 80 or over with COVID-19, enrolled during active disease. Sample: peripheral blood. The chain joins TRBV30 to TRBJ2-7; maybe TRBD2 (7 bases). The CDR3 DNA follows: TGTGCCTGGAGTCCGGTCCTACGGGGGGCCGAGCAGTACTTC. This codes for CAWSPVLRGAEQYF.